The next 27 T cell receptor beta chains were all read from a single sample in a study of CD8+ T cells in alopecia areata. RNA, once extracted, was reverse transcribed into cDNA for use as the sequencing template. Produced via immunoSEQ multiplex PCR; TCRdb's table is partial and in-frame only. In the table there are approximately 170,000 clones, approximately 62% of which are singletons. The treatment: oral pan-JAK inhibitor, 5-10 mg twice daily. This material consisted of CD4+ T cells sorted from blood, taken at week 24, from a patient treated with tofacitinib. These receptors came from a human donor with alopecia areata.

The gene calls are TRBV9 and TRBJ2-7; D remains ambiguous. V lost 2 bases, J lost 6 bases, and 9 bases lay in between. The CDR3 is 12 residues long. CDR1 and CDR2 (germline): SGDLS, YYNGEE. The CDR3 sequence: CASSVFLGEQYF. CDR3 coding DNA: TGTGCCAGCAGCGTTTTTCTCGGCGAGCAGTACTTC.

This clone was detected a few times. The CDR3 DNA follows: TGCGCCAGCGAGAGCCGTGGCTACAATGAGCAGTTCTTC. It translates to CASESRGYNEQFF. The rearrangement joins TRBV23-1 to TRBJ2-1; D call uncertain. TRBV23-1 carries the ORF label, with uncertain function. With 8 bases removed from V and 3 bases from J, the gap between germline ends came to 11 bases. The CDR3 totals 13 residues.

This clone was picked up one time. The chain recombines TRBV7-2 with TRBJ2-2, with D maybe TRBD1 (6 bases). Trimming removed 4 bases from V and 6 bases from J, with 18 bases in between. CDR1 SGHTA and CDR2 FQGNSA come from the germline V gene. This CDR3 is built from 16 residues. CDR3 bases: TGTGCCAGCAGCTCCCTGGAACAGGGTTGGGCCGGGGAGCTGTTTTTT. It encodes CASSSLEQGWAGELFF.

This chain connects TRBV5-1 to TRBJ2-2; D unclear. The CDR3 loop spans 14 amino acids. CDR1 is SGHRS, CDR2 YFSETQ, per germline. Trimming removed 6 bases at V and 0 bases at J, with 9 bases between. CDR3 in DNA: TGCGCCAGCATACCCCAGCCGAACACCGGGGAGCTGTTTTTT. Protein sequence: CASIPQPNTGELFF.

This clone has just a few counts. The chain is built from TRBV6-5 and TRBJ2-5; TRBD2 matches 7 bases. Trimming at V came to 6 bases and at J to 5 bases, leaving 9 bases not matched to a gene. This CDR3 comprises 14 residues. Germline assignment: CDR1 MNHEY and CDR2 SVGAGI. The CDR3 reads CASSPGTTVETQYF. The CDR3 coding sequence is TGTGCCAGCAGCCCCGGGACTACCGTGGAGACCCAGTACTTC.

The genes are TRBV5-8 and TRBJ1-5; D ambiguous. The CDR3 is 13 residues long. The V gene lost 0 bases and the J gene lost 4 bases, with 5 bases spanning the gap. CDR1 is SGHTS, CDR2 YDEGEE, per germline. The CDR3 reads CASSLAGNQPQHF. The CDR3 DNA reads TGTGCCAGCAGCTTGGCGGGGAATCAGCCCCAGCATTTT.

The CDR3 DNA is TGTGCCTGGAGTGGGGGGACCGGTGAGACCCAGTACTTC. Translation: CAWSGGTGETQYF. V usage is TRBV30 and J usage is TRBJ2-5; TRBD1 or TRBD2 may be the D gene (5 bases each). The CDR3 extends over 13 amino acids. Trimming stripped 1 base from V and 5 bases from J, with 11 bases between. Germline CDR1 and CDR2: GTSNPN and SVGIG (reference sequence).

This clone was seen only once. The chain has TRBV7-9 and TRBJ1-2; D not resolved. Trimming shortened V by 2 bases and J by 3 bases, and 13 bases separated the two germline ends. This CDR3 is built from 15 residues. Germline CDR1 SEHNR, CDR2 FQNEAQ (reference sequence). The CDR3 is CASSLSVAGYYGYTF. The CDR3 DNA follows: TGTGCCAGCAGCTTAAGTGTGGCGGGGTACTATGGCTACACCTTC.

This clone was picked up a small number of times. Written as DNA, the CDR3 is TGTGCCAGCAGCGTAGCGGGGACAGGGGATTCACCCCTCCACTTT. Amino acid sequence: CASSVAGTGDSPLHF. V and J are TRBV9 and TRBJ1-6; TRBD1 agrees at 10 bases. V gave up 0 bases and J gave up 8 bases; unmatched junction bases: 2. Germline-derived CDR1 and CDR2 are SGDLS and YYNGEE. The CDR3 runs 15 residues. The whole variable domain, filled in from reference TRBV9 and TRBJ1-6, reads DSGVTQTPKHLITATGQRVTLRCSPRSGDLSVYWYQQSLDQGLQFLIQYYNGEERAKGNILERFSAQQFPDLHSELNLSSLELGDSALYFCASSVAGTGDSPLHFGNGTRLTVT.

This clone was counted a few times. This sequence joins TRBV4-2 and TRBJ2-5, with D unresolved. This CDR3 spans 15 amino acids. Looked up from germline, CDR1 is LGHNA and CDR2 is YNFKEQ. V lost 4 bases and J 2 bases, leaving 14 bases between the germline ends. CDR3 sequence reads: CASSPQPAPQETQYF. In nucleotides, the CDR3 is TGTGCCAGCAGCCCCCAACCGGCCCCACAAGAGACCCAGTACTTC.

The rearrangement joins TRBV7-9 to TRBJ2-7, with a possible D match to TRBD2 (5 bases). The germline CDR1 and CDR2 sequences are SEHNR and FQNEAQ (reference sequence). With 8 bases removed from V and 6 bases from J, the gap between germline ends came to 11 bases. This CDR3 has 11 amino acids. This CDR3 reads CASAEAGEQYF. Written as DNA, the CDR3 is TGTGCCAGCGCCGAGGCGGGCGAGCAGTACTTC.

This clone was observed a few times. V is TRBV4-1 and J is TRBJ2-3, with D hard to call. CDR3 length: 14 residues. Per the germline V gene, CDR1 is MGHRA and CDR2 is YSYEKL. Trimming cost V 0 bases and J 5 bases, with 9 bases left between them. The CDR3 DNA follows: TGCGCCAGCAGCCAAGATCTACTGAAAGATACGCAGTATTTT. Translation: CASSQDLLKDTQYF.

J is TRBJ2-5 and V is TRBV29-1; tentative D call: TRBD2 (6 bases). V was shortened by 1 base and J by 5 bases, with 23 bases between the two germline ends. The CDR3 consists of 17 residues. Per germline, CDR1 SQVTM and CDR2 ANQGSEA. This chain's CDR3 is CSVEGRGGGRGWETQYF. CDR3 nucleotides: TGCAGCGTTGAAGGACGGGGTGGAGGGAGAGGCTGGGAGACCCAGTACTTC.

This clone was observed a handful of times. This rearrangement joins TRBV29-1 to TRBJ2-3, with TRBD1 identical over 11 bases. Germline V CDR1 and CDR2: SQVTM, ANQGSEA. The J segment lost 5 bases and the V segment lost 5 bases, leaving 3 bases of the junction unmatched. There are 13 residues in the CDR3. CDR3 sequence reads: CSVRDRGVDTQYF. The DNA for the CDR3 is TGCAGCGTTCGGGACAGGGGGGTAGATACGCAGTATTTT.

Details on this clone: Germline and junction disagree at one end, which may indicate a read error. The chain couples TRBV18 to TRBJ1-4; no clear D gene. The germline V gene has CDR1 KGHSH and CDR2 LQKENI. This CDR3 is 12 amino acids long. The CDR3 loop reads CASSPDAPLLIF. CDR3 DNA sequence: TGTGCCAGCTCACCCGACGCTCCCCTCCTGATTTTT.

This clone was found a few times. CDR3: CAWARDTGELFF. DNA for the CDR3: TGTGCCTGGGCCCGAGACACCGGGGAGCTGTTTTTT. The chain recombines TRBV30 with TRBJ2-2; D not certain. CDR1 and CDR2 (germline): GTSNPN, SVGIG (reference sequence). V was clipped by 5 bases and J by 3 bases, with 7 bases between them. The CDR3 runs 12 residues.

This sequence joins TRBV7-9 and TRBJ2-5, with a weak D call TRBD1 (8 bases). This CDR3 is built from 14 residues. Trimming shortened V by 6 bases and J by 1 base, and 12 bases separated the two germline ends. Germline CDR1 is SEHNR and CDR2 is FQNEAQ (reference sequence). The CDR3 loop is CASRSGTGQETQYF. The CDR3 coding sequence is TGTGCCAGCAGGAGCGGGACAGGCCAAGAGACCCAGTACTTC.

CDR3 sequence reads: CSVAGGTYEQYF. CDR3 sequence (DNA): TGCAGCGTTGCAGGGGGTACTTACGAGCAGTACTTC. The chain uses TRBV29-1 and TRBJ2-7, with 7 nucleotides matching TRBD1. Germline-derived CDR1 and CDR2 are SQVTM and ANQGSEA. CDR3 length equals 12 residues. The J segment lost 4 bases and the V segment lost 4 bases, leaving 4 bases of the junction unmatched.

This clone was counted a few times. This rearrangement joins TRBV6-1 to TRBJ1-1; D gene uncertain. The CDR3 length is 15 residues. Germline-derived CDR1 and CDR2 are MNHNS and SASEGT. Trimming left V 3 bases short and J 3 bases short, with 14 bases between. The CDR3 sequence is CASSESPWDDTEAFF. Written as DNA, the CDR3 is TGTGCCAGCAGTGAGAGCCCTTGGGATGACACTGAAGCTTTCTTT.

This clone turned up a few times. This CDR3 reads CASSFQGAGEQYF. The CDR3 DNA reads TGTGCCAGCAGTTTCCAGGGGGCGGGGGAGCAGTACTTC. The J gene is TRBJ2-7, the V gene TRBV27; 8 nucleotides match TRBD1. Germline-derived CDR1 and CDR2 are MNHEY and SMNVEV (reference sequence). V dropped 3 bases and J dropped 7; count of bases not matched to a gene: 5. The CDR3 sequence is 13 residues long.

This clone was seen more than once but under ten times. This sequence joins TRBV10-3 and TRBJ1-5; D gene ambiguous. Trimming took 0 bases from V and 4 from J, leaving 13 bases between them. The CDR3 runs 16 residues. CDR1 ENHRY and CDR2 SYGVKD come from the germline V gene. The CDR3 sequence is CAISESGNWANQPQHF. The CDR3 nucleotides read TGTGCCATCAGTGAGTCTGGGAACTGGGCGAATCAGCCCCAGCATTTT.

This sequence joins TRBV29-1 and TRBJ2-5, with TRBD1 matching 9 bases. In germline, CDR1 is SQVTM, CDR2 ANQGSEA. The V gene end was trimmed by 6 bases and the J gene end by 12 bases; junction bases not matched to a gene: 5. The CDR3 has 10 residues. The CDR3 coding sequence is TGCAGCGTCCGGGACAGGGTGGAGTACTTC. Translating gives CSVRDRVEYF.

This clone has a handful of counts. The CDR3 DNA is TGTGCCAGCAGTGGGACAGGGAGGACAGATACGCAGTATTTT. It codes for CASSGTGRTDTQYF. This chain uses TRBV27 with TRBJ2-3; the match to TRBD1 covers 9 bases. The CDR3 consists of 14 residues. Germline assignment: CDR1 MNHEY and CDR2 SMNVEV (reference sequence). V lost 5 bases, J lost 3 bases, and 3 bases stayed unmatched.

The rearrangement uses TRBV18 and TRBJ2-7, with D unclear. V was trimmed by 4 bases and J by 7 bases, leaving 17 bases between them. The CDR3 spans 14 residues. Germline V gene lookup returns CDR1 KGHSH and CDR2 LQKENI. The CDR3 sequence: CASSLGQALGEQYF. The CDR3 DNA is TGTGCCAGCTCACTGGGCCAGGCCCTCGGGGAGCAGTACTTC.

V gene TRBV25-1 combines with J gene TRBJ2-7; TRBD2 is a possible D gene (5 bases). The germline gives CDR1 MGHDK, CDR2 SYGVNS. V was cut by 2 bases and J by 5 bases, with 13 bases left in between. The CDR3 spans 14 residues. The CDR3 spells CASSEGWAGHEQYF. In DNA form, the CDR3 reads TGTGCCAGCAGTGAAGGGTGGGCGGGCCACGAGCAGTACTTC.

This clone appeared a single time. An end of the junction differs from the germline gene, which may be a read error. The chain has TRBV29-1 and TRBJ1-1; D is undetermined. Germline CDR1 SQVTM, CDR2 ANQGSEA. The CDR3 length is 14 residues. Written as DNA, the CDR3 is TGCAGCGTTGATCCCCTATCCGGGAACACTGAAGCTCTCTTT. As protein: CSVDPLSGNTEALF.

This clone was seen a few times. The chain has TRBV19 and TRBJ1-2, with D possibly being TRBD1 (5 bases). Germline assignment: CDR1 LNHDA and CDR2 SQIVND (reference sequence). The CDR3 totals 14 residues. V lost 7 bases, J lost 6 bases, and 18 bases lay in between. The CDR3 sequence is CASNRPGLVNGYTF. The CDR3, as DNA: TGTGCCAGTAATCGGCCGGGGCTGGTTAATGGCTACACCTTC.